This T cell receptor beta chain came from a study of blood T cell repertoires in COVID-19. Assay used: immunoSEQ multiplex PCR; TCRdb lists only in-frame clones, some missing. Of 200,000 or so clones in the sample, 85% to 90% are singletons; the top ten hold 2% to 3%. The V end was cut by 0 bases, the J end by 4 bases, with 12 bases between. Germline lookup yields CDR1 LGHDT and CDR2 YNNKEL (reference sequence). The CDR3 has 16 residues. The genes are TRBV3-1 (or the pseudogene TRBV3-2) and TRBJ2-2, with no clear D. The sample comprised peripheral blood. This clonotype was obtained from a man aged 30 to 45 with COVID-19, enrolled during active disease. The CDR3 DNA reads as TGTGCCAGCAGCCAAGATGTCGGAGTTATCACCGGGGAGCTGTTTTTT. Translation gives CASSQDVGVITGELFF.